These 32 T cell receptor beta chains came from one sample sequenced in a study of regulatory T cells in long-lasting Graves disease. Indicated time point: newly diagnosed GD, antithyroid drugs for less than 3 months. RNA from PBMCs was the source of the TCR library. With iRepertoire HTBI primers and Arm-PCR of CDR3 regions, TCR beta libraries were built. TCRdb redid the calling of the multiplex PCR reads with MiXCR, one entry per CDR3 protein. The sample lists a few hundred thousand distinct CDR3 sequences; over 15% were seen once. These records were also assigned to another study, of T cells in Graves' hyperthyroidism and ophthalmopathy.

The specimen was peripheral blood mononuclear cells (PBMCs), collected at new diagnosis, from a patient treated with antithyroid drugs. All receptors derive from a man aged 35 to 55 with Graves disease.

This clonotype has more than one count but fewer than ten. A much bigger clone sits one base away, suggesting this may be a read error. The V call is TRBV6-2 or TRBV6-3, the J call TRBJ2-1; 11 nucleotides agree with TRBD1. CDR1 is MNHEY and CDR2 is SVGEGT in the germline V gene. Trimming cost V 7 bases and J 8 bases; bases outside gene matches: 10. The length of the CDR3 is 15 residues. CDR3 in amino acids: CASIAGTGGIHEQFF. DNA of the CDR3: TGTGCCAGCATCGCCGGGACAGGGGGTATCCATGAGCAGTTCTTC.

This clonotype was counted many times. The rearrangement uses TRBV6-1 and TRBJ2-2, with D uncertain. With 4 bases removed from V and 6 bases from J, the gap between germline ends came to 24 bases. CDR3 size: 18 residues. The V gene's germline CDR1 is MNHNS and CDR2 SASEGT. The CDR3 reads CASSASFRHRPDAGELFF. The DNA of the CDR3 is TGTGCCAGCAGTGCCTCCTTTCGTCACAGACCTGACGCCGGGGAGCTGTTTTTT.

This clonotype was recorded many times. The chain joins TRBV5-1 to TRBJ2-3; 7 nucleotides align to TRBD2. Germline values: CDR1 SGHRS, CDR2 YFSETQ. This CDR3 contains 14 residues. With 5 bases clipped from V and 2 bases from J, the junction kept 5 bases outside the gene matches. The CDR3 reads CASRRRENTDTQYF. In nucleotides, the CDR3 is TGCGCCAGCAGAAGGCGGGAGAACACAGATACGCAGTATTTT.

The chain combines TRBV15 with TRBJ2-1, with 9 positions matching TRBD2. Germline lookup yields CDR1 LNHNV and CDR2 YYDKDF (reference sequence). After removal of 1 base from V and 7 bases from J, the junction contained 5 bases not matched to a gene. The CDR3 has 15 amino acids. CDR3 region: CATSRGGGAMNEQFF. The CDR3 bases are TGTGCCACCAGCAGAGGCGGGGGGGCCATGAATGAGCAGTTCTTC.

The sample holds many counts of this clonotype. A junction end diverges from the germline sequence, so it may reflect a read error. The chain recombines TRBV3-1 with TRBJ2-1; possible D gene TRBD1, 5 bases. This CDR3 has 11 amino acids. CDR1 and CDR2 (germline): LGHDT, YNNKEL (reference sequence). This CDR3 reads CASSQGNEQFF. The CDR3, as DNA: TGCGCCAGCAGCCAGGGAAATGAGCAGTTCTTC.

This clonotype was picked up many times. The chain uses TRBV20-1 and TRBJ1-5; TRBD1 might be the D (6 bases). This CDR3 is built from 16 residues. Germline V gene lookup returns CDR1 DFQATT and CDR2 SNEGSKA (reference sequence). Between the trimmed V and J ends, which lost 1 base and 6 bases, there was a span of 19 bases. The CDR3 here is CSARVLGGAEGQPQHF. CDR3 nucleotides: TGCAGTGCTAGAGTTCTCGGGGGGGCTGAAGGTCAGCCCCAGCATTTT.

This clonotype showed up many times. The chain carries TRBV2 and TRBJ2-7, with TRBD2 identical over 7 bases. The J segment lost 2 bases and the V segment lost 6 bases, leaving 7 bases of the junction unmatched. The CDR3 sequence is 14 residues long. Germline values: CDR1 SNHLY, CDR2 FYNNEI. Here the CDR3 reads CASRAGTTTYEQYF. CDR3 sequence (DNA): TGTGCCAGCAGGGCCGGGACTACCACCTACGAGCAGTACTTC.

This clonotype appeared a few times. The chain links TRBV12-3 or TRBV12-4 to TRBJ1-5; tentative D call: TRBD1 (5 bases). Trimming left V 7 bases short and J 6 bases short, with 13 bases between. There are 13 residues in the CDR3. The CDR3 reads CASTPRGSQPQHF. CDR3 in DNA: TGTGCCAGCACACCCCGGGGGAGTCAGCCCCAGCATTTT.

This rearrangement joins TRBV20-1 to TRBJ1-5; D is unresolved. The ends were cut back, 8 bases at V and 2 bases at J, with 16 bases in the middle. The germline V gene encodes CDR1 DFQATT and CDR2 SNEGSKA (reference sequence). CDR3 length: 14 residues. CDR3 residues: CSPIGEFGNQPQHF. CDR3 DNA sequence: TGCAGTCCTATTGGAGAGTTTGGCAATCAGCCCCAGCATTTT.

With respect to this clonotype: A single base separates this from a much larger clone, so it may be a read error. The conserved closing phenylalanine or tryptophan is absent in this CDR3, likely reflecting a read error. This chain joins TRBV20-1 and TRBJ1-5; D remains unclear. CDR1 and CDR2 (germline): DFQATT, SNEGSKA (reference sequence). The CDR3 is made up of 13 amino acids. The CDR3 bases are TGCAGCGCGTCGGTAGGTCCATATCAGCCCCAGCATTAT. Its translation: CSASVGPYQPQHY.

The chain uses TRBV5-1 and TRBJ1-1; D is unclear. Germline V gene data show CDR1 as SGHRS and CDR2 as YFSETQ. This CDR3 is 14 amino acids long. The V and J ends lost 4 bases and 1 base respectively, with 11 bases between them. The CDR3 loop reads CASSGMDGNTEAFF. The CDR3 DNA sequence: TGCGCCAGCAGCGGGATGGACGGGAACACTGAAGCTTTCTTT. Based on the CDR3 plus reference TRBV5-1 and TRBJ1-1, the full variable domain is KAGVTQTPRYLIKTRGQQVTLSCSPISGHRSVSWYQQTPGQGLQFLFEYFSETQRNKGNFPGRFSGRQFSNSRSEMNVSTLELGDSALYLCASSGMDGNTEAFFGQGTRLTVV.

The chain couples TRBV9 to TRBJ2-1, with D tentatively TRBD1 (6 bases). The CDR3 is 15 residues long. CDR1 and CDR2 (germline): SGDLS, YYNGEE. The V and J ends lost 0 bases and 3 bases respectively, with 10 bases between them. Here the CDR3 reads CASSVGQAFYNEQFF. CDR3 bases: TGTGCCAGCAGCGTAGGACAGGCGTTCTACAATGAGCAGTTCTTC.

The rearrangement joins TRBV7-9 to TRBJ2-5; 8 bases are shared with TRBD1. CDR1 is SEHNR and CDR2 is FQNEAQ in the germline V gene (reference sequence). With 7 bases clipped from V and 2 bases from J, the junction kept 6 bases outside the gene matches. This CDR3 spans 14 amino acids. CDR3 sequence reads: CASTIGTGQETQYF. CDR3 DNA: TGTGCCAGCACGATCGGGACAGGACAAGAGACCCAGTACTTC.

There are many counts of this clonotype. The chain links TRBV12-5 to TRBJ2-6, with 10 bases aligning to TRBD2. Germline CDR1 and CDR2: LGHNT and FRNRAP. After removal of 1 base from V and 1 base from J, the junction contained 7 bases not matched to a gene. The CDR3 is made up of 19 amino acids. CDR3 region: CASGLGGLALLSGANVLTF. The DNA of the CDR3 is TGTGCTAGTGGTTTGGGGGGACTAGCGTTGCTGTCTGGGGCCAACGTCCTGACTTTC.

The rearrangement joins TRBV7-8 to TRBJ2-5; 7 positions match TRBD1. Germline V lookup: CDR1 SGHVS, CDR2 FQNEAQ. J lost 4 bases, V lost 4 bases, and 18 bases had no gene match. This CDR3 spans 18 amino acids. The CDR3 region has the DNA TGTGCCAGCAGCTCCCAGTGGCCGCGGACAGGAGGTTTAGAGACCCAGTACTTC. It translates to CASSSQWPRTGGLETQYF. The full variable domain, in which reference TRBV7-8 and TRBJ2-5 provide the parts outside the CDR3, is GAGVSQSPRYKVAKRGQDVALRCDPISGHVSLFWYQQALGQGPEFLTYFQNEAQLDKSGLPSDRFFAERPEGSVSTLKIQRTQQEDSAVYLCASSSQWPRTGGLETQYFGPGTRLLVL.

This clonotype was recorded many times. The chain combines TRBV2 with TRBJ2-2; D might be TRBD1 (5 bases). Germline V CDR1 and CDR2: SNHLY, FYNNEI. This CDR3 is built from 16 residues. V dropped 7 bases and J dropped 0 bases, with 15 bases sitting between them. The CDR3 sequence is CASTAQGIANTGELFF. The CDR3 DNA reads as TGTGCCAGCACCGCGCAGGGCATCGCGAACACCGGGGAGCTGTTTTTT. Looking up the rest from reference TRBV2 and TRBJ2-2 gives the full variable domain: EPEVTQTPSHQVTQMGQEVILRCVPISNHLYFYWYRQILGQKVEFLVSFYNNEISEKSEIFDDQFSVERPDGSNFTLKIRSTKLEDSAMYFCASTAQGIANTGELFFGEGSRLTVL.

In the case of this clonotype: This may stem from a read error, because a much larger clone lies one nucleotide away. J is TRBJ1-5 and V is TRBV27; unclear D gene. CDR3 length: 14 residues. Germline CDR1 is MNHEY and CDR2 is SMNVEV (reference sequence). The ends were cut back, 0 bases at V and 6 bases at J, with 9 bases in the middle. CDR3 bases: TGTGCCAGCAGTTTATCGGACTCGGGTCAGCCCCAGCATTTT. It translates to CASSLSDSGQPQHF.

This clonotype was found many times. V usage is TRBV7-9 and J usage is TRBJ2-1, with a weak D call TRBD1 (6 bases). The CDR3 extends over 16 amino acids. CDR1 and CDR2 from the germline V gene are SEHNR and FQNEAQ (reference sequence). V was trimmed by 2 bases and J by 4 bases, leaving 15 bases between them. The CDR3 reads CASSLYGTWDYNEQFF. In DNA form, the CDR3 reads TGTGCCAGCAGCTTATATGGGACATGGGATTACAATGAGCAGTTCTTC.

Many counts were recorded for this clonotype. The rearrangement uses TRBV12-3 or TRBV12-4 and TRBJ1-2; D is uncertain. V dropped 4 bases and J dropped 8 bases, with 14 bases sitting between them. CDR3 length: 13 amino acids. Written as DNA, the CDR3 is TGTGCCAGCAGTTCCCAGCGAGGCACCGGCTACACCTTC. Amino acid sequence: CASSSQRGTGYTF.

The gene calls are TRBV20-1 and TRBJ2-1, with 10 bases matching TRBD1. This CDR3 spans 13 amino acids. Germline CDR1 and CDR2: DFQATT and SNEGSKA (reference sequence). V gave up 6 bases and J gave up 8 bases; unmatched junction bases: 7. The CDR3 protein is CSARDRGTHEQFF. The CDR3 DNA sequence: TGCAGTGCCCGGGACAGGGGTACACATGAGCAGTTCTTC.

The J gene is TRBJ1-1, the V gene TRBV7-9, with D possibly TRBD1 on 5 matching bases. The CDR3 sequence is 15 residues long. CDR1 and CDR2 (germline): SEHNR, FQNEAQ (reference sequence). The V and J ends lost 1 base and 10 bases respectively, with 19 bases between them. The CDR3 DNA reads TGTGCCAGCAGCTTAGTTCAGGGCTACCAGGTGGGAGCTTTCTTT. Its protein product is CASSLVQGYQVGAFF.

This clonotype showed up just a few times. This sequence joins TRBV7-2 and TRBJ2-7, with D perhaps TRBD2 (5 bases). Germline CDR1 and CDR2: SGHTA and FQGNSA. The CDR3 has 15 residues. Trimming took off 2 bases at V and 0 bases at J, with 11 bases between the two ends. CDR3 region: CASSLFAGLSYEQYF. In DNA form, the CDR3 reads TGTGCCAGCAGCTTATTCGCGGGTCTCTCCTACGAGCAGTACTTC.

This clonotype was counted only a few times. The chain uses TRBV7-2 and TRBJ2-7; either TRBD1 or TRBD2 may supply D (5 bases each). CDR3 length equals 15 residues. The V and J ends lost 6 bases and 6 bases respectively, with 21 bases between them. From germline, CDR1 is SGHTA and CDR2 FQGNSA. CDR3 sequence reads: CASSPTPGRGCEQYF. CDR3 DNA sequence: TGTGCCAGCAGTCCTACTCCGGGAAGGGGCTGCGAGCAGTACTTC.

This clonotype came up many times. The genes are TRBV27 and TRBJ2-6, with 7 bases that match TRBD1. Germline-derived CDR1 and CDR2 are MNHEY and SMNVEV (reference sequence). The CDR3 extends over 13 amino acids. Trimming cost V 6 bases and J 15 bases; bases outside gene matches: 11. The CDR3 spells CASSDRQGVYLTF. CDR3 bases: TGTGCCAGCAGCGATCGACAGGGAGTCTACCTGACTTTC.

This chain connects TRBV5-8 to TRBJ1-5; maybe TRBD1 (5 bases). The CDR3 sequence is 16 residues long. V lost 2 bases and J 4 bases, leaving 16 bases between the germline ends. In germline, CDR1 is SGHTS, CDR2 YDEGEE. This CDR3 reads CASSFGAAGFNQPQHF. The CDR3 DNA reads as TGTGCCAGCAGCTTTGGGGCGGCGGGGTTTAATCAGCCCCAGCATTTT.

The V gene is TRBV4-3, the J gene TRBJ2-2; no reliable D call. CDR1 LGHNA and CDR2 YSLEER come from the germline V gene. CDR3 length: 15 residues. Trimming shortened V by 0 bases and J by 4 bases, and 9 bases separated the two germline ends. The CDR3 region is CASSQEPASTGELFF. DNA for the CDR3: TGCGCCAGCAGCCAAGAACCAGCTAGCACCGGGGAGCTGTTTTTT.

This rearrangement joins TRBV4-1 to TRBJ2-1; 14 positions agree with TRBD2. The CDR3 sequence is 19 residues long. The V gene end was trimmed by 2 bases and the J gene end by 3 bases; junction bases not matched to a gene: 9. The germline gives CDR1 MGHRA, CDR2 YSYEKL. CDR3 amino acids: CASSQRLAGGRQNYNEQFF. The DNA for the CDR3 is TGCGCCAGCAGCCAACGACTAGCGGGGGGGCGTCAAAACTACAATGAGCAGTTCTTC.

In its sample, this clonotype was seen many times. The CDR3 DNA sequence: TGTGCCACCATGGGCCCGGGGACGGATACGCAGTATTTT. It specifies CATMGPGTDTQYF. V usage is TRBV24-1 and J usage is TRBJ2-3; D may be TRBD1 or TRBD2 (5 bases each). With 8 bases removed from V and 6 bases from J, the gap between germline ends came to 14 bases. Germline CDR1 and CDR2: KGHDR and SFDVKD. The CDR3 has 13 amino acids.

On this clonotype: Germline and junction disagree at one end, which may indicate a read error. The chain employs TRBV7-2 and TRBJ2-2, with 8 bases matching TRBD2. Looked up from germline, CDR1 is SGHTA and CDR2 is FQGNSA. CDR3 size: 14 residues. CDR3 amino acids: CASSLRGAYGEPFF. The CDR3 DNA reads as TGTGCCAGCAGCTTGCGGGGGGCCTACGGGGAGCCGTTTTTT.

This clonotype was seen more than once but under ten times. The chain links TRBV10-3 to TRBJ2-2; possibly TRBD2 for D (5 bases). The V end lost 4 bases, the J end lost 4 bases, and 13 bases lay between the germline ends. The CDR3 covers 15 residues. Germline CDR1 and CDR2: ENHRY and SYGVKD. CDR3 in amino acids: CAISGILATTGELFF. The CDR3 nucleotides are TGTGCCATCAGTGGCATCCTAGCTACCACCGGGGAGCTGTTTTTT.

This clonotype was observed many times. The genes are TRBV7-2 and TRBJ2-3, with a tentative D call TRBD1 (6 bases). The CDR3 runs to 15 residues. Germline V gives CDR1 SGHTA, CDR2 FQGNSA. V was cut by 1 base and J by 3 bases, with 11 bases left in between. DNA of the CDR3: TGTGCCAGCAGCTTAGTTGGGGGCGCGACAGATACGCAGTATTTT. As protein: CASSLVGGATDTQYF.

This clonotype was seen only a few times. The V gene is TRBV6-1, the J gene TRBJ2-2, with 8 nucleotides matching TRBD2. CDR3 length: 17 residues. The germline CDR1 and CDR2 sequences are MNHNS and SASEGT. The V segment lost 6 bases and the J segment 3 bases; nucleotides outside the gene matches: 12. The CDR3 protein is CASRQLGAGADTGELFF. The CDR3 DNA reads TGTGCCAGCAGGCAATTGGGAGCGGGGGCCGACACCGGGGAGCTGTTTTTT.